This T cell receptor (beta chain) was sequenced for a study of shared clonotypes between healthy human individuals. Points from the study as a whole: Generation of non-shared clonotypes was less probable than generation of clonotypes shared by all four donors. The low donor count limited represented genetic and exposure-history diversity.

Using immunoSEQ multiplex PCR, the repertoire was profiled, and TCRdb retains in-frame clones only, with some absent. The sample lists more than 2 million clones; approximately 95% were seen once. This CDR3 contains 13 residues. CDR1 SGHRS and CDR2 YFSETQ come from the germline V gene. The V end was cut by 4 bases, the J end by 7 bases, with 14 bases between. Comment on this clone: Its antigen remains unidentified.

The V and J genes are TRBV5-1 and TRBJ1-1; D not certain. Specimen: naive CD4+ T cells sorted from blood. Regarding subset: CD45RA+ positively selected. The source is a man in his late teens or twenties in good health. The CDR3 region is CASSPLGASEAFF. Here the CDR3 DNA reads TGCGCCAGCAGCCCCTTGGGAGCGAGTGAAGCTTTCTTT.